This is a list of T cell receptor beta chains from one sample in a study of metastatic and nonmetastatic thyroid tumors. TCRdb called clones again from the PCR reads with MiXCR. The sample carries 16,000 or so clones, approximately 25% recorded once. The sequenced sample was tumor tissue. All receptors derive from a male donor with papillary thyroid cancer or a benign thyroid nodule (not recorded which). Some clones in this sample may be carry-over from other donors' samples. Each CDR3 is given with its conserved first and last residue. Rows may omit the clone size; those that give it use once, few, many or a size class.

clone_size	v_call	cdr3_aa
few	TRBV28	CASSSLAPFNYGYTF
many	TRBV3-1	CASSLLGLAGESEQFF
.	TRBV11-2	CASSLVPEPYNEQFF
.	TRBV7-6	CASSPAVQGRNNEQFF
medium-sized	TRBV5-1	CASSFGADNEQYF
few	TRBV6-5	CASSSHLPGSYNEQFF
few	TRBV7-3	CASSTTTNEQFF
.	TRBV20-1	CSARDDRGGVQETQYF
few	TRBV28	CATLGGLGLHEQYF
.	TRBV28	CASNPGQRTESFF
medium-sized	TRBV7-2	CASSLVVGYYEQYF
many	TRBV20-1	CSAGDGNRGGHEQFF
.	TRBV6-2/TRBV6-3	CASSARAGLAVGDTQYF
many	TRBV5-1	CASKTGSTDTQYF
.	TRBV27	CASSFRGMCGYTF
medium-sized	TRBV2	CASSADGVTEAFF
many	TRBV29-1	CSADYAGGEGYTF
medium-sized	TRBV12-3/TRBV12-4	CASSFQGGTEAFF
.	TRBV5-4	CASSSPVGGYNEQFF
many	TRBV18	CASSVSSGANVLTF
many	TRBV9	CASSKGLAGDEQYF
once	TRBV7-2	CASSLDTGSYEQYF
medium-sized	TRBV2	CASREPGLGGYEQYF
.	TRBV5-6	CASGPWLRGISYEQYF
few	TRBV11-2	CASTPPVSGANVLTF
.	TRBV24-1	CASSDSGQGTNNEQFF
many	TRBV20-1	CSALESYSNQPQHF
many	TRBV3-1	CASSQEPVPEQFF
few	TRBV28	CASTRDRPYEQYF